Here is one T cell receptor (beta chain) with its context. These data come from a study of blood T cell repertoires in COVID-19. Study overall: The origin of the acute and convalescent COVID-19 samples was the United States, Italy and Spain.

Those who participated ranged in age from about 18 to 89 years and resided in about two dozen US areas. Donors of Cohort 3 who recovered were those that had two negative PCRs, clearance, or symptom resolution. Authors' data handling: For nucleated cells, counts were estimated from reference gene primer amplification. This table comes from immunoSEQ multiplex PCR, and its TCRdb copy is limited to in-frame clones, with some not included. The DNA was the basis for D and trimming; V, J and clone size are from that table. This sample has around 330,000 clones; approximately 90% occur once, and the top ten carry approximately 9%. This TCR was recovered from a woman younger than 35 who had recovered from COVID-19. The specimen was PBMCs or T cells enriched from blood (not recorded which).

This CDR3 is CASSKDRDTEAFF. The CDR3 bases are TGTGCCAGTAGTAAGGACAGGGACACTGAAGCTTTCTTT. This chain connects TRBV19 to TRBJ1-1; 8 nucleotides align to TRBD1. V lost 4 bases, J lost 3 bases, and 1 base stayed unmatched. The germline gives CDR1 LNHDA, CDR2 SQIVND (reference sequence). This CDR3 comprises 13 residues. The whole variable domain, remainder taken from reference TRBV19 and TRBJ1-1, is DGGITQSPKYLFRKEGQNVTLSCEQNLNHDAMYWYRQDPGQGLRLIYYSQIVNDFQKGDIAEGYSVSREKKESFPLTVTSAQKNPTAFYLCASSKDRDTEAFFGQGTRLTVV.